This T cell receptor (beta chain) appears in the sequencing data of a study of control samples from healthy donors and cancer patients. The length of the CDR3 is 14 residues. CDR1 is MNHEY and CDR2 is SVGAGI in the germline V gene. V lost 4 bases and J lost 0, with 9 bases in between. Generated by immunoSEQ multiplex PCR, the TCRdb table keeps only in-frame clones and is missing some. The data show 170,000 or so clones, approximately 95% seen once. The chain couples TRBV6-5 to TRBJ1-1; D not resolved. The sequenced sample was blood. The sequence came from a man aged 18-30 years in good health. The CDR3 here is CASSFIGLNTEAFF. For the CDR3, the DNA is TGTGCCAGCAGTTTTATAGGGTTGAACACTGAAGCTTTCTTT.